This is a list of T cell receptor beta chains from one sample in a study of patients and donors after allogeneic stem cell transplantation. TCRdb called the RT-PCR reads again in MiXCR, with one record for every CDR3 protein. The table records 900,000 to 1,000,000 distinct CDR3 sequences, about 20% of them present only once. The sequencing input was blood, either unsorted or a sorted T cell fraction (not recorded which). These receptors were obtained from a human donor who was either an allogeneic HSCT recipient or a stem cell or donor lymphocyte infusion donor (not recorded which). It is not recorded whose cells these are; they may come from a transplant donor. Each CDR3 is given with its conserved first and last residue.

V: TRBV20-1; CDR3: CSARGEGRTDTQYF
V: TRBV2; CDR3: CASSEQGESGYTF
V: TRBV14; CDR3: CASSRRTGANTEAFF
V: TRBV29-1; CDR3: CSGRTLNTEAFF
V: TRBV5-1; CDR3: CASSSLSGQGVKMNTEAFF
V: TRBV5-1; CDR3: CASNAFNFLNTEAFF
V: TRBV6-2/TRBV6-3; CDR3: CASSRAGDEQYF
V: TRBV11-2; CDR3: CASSADPGIGPRYEQYF
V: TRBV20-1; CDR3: CSARIGRPSLANYGYTF
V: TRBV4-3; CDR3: CASSQGLPLGNTEAFF
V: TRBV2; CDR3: CANSTSGGYNEQFF
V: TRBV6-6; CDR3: CASSYQQGKLFF
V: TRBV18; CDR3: CASSGLAGSEQFF
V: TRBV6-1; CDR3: CASTQGKQGARGGYTF
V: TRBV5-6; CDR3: CASSSVKGAETQYF
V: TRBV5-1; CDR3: CASSSGPQETQYF
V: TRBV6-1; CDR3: CASRSYGYTF
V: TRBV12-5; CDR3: CASGLVRAEQYF
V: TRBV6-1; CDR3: CATAPLVRANTGELFF
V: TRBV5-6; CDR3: CASSLRTGTRSNQPQHF